This TCR beta chain was captured in a study of blood T cell repertoires in COVID-19. As for the study in general: Acute and convalescent COVID-19 specimens originated in the United States, Italy and Spain.

Profiled with immunoSEQ multiplex PCR; TCRdb holds only in-frame clones, not every one. The sample has approximately 160,000 clones, roughly 85% seen once. Germline V gives CDR1 SGHNT, CDR2 YYREEE (reference sequence). V lost 4 bases, J lost 1 base, and 2 bases stayed unmatched. This CDR3 is 15 amino acids long. Sequencing used PBMCs or T cells enriched from blood (not recorded which). This chain joins TRBV5-4 and TRBJ2-6; 7 bases line up with TRBD1. The source of this sequence is a woman in her forties or fifties who had recovered from COVID-19. This chain's CDR3 is CASSVTGSGANVLTF. The CDR3 region has the DNA TGTGCCAGCAGCGTGACAGGGTCTGGGGCCAACGTCCTGACTTTC.